This T cell receptor (beta chain) originates from a study of blood T cells in healthy people across ages. Then a second PCR, running about 6 to 12 cycles, was carried out with a sample-barcoded 5' primer and a J-beta primer mix. All samples yielded 2.5 million or more CDR3-containing paired-end reads. Via MiXCR, TCRdb re-called the 5' RACE reads, giving one row per CDR3 protein. The sample lists about 930,000 distinct CDR3 sequences; almost 30% were seen once. This clonotype occurred many times. A read error may explain this, as a much larger clone is one base away. The CDR3 is 13 residues long. CDR1 is MRHNA and CDR2 is SNTAGT in the germline V gene. The data were also submitted as part of a second study, on T cells of mothers and their children. That report adds: A few healthy Caucasian mothers served as donors, and their six children did as well. In cDNA synthesis, all of the extracted RNA was used at around 1.5 ug per 15 ul. It was related mother-child pairs that showed slightly higher overlap than unrelated pairs, without reaching significance.

The TCR sequence derives from a woman between 35 and 50 years old in good health. The material sequenced was blood. The V call is TRBV6-4, the J call TRBJ2-4; either TRBD1 or TRBD2 may supply D (5 bases each). In DNA form, the CDR3 reads TGTGCCAGCAGGGACTCGGACAACAATGAGCAGTACTTC. The encoded protein is CASRDSDNNEQYF.